This T cell receptor (beta chain) was found in a study of cytomegalovirus exposure and HLA in healthy donors. Sequencing was performed with immunoSEQ multiplex PCR; in TCRdb, only in-frame clones are kept and a portion is missing. The sample carries 250,000 to 400,000 clones, roughly 87% recorded once. General study findings and limits: The study listed approximately 160 cytomegalovirus-associated TCR beta chains.

V gave up 4 bases and J gave up 3 bases, with 10 bases separating them. In germline, CDR1 is MNHNS, CDR2 SASEGT. The CDR3 is 14 amino acids. The donors belonged to the approximately 120-subject validation cohort, separate from the roughly 650-subject first cohort. With respect to this clone: Its target is not known.

This receptor was obtained from a woman aged 25 to 45 in good health and CMV-seropositive. The sequenced sample consisted of PBMCs. The J gene is TRBJ1-5, the V gene TRBV6-1; the D gene is possibly TRBD1 (6 bases). CDR3: CASSGGGVNQPQHF. Here the CDR3 DNA reads TGTGCCAGCAGTGGAGGGGGGGTCAATCAGCCCCAGCATTTT.